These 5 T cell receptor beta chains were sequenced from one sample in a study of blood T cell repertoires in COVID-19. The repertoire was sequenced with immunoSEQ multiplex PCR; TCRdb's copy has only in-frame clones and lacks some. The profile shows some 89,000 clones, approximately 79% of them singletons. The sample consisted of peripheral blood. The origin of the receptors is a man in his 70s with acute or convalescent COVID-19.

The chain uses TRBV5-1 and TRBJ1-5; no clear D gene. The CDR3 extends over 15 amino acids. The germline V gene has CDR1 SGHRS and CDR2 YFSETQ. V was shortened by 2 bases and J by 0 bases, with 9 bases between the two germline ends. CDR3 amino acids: CASSLGGYSNQPQHF. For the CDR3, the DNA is TGCGCCAGCAGCTTAGGCGGTTATAGCAATCAGCCCCAGCATTTT.

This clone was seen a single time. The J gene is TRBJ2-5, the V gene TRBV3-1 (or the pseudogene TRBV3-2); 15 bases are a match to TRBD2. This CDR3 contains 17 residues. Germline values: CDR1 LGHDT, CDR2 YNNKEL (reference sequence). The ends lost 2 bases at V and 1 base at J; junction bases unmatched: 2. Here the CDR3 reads CASSQRTSGGVQETQYF. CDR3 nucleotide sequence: TGTGCCAGCAGCCAAAGGACTAGCGGGGGGGTCCAAGAGACCCAGTACTTC.

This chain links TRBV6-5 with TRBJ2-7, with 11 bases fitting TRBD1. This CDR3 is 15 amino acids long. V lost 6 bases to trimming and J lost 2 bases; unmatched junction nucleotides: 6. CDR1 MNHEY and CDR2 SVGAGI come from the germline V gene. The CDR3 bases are TGTGCCAGCAGAGGGACAGGGGGGCCTACCTACGAGCAGTACGTC. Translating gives CASRGTGGPTYEQYV.

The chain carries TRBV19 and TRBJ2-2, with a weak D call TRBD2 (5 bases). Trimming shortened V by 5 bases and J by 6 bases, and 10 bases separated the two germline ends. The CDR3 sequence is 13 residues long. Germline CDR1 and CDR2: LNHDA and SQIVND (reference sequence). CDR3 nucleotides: TGTGCCAGTAGTGGGTTCGGGGCCGGGGAGCTGTTTTTT. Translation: CASSGFGAGELFF.

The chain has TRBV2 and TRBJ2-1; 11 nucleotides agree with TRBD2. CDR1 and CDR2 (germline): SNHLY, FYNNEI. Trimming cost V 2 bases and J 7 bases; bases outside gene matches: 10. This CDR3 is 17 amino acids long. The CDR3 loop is CASSERWASGGLNEQFF. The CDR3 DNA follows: TGTGCCAGCAGTGAAAGGTGGGCTAGCGGGGGGTTAAATGAGCAGTTCTTC.